These 2 T cell receptor beta chains came from one sample sequenced in a study of cytomegalovirus exposure and HLA in healthy donors. The PCR employed 60 Vbeta primers together with 13 Jbeta primers. TCRdb's copy holds only in-frame clones and misses some; the assay was immunoSEQ multiplex PCR. The table includes approximately 97,000 clones, around 73% detected once. The specimen sequenced was PBMCs. All receptors come from a man aged 40-49 years in good health and CMV-seronegative.

The rearrangement uses TRBV29-1 and TRBJ2-2; TRBD1 matches 7 bases. This CDR3 has 14 residues. Looked up from germline, CDR1 is SQVTM and CDR2 is ANQGSEA. V was pared by 4 bases and J by 1 base, with 3 bases of the junction left unmatched. CDR3 bases: TGCAGCGTTGGGGACAGCTTGAACACCGGGGAGCTGTTTTTT. Translation gives CSVGDSLNTGELFF.

On this clone: One end of the junction fails to match germline, which may point to a read error. Distinct nucleotide sequences in the sample also encode this CDR3. The chain joins TRBV7-8 to TRBJ2-7, with D hard to call. The CDR3 is made up of 13 amino acids. Germline CDR1 SGHVS, CDR2 FQNEAQ. The CDR3 DNA reads as TGTGCCAGCTGCTTCGGCCAGGCCTACGAGCAGTACTTC. Translation: CASCFGQAYEQYF.